This T cell receptor beta chain was profiled in a study of CD8+CD57+ T cells in acquired aplastic anemia. Study overall: The average for DNA from sorted CD4+ and CD8+ cells was around 3.5 ug. Healthy-donor CD4+ cells averaged approximately 10 million reads.

Trimming shortened V by 4 bases and J by 5 bases, and 11 bases separated the two germline ends. Looked up from germline, CDR1 is SGHTA and CDR2 is FQGNSA. CDR3 length equals 13 residues. For this clonotype: Antigen unknown.

Points from the study as a whole: Any difference that existed in CD8+ Simpson's diversity between patients and controls was not significant.

Genomic DNA was employed as the template in profiling TCR beta VDJ and CDR3. One entry per CDR3 protein results from TCRdb running MiXCR on the reads. The table has fewer than 150,000 distinct CDR3 sequences, more than 40% seen once; the top ten hold 2.5% to 3%. Input material: sorted CD4+, CD8+, or CD8+CD57+ T cells (not recorded which) from PBMCs. The rearrangement uses TRBV7-2 and TRBJ1-2, with a possible D match to TRBD1 (5 bases). This clonotype was obtained from a human donor in good health, serving as a control. CDR3 nucleotides: TGTGCCAGCAGCTGGCTTTCAGGGTATGGCTACACCTTC. It is translated as CASSWLSGYGYTF.